Following are 23 T cell receptor beta chains from one sample sequenced in a study of cytomegalovirus exposure and HLA in healthy donors. The primer mix had 60 Vbeta and 13 Jbeta primers. The table came from immunoSEQ multiplex PCR; TCRdb's copy has only in-frame clones and leaves some out. The top ten clones hold under 2.5% of a sample with roughly 130,000 clones, around 80% of them seen once. The sample taken for sequencing was PBMCs. The receptors were sampled from a man aged 25-45 years in good health and CMV-seronegative.

This chain connects TRBV5-1 to TRBJ2-1; tentatively, D is TRBD1 (6 bases). This CDR3 comprises 15 residues. Trimming shortened V by 1 base and J by 6 bases, and 14 bases separated the two germline ends. The germline V gene encodes CDR1 SGHRS and CDR2 YFSETQ. The CDR3 reads CASSLYRAAPNEQFF. The DNA for the CDR3 is TGCGCCAGCAGCTTGTACAGGGCGGCCCCCAATGAGCAGTTCTTC.

This chain uses TRBV25-1 with TRBJ2-7, with 9 bases matching TRBD2. Unmatched junction bases numbered 11, after V lost 9 bases and J lost 5 bases. Per germline, CDR1 MGHDK and CDR2 SYGVNS. The CDR3 has 14 amino acids. The CDR3 reads CARDPFGGGDEQYF. The CDR3 DNA follows: TGTGCCAGAGACCCCTTCGGCGGGGGGGACGAGCAGTACTTC.

This rearrangement joins TRBV19 to TRBJ2-1; possible D gene TRBD2, 5 bases. The CDR3 loop spans 16 amino acids. Germline-derived CDR1 and CDR2 are LNHDA and SQIVND (reference sequence). V shed 3 bases and J shed 0 bases, with 12 bases lying between them. CDR3 coding DNA: TGTGCCAGTAGTATTGGGAGCCCTGGCTCCTACAATGAGCAGTTCTTC. Translated: CASSIGSPGSYNEQFF.

The rearrangement links TRBV28 to TRBJ1-5; the D gene is possibly TRBD1 (6 bases). The CDR3 loop spans 14 amino acids. CDR1 and CDR2 (germline): MDHEN, SYDVKM. Trimming removed 3 bases at V and 5 bases at J, with 11 bases between. The CDR3 spells CASSFTGIHQPQHF. The CDR3 region has the DNA TGTGCCAGCAGTTTTACAGGGATCCATCAGCCCCAGCATTTT.

V gene TRBV28 combines with J gene TRBJ1-5, with D possibly matching TRBD1 (6 bases). CDR3 length: 18 residues. V was clipped by 3 bases and J by 1 base, with 19 bases between them. From germline, CDR1 is MDHEN and CDR2 SYDVKM. CDR3 protein: CASSFPGQGPLSNQPQHF. DNA for the CDR3: TGTGCCAGCAGTTTCCCTGGGCAGGGGCCATTGAGCAATCAGCCCCAGCATTTT.

A note on this clone: The junction and the germline gene differ at one end; a read error may be behind it. This chain joins TRBV5-1 and TRBJ2-6; 7 positions agree with TRBD1. Germline lookup yields CDR1 SGHRS and CDR2 YFSETQ. The CDR3 covers 21 residues. CDR3 residues: CASSPSSWTGTNPLGANGLTF. CDR3 sequence (DNA): TGCGCCAGCAGCCCCAGTTCCTGGACAGGTACAAATCCTCTCGGGGCCAACGGCCTGACTTTC.

This clone was found a few times. This sequence joins TRBV4-3 and TRBJ2-2, with TRBD1 matching 8 bases. Per germline, CDR1 LGHNA and CDR2 YSLEER. The CDR3 extends over 17 amino acids. J lost 7 bases, V lost 3 bases, and 13 bases had no gene match. CDR3 protein: CASSHTVPTGDIGELFF. The CDR3, as DNA: TGCGCCAGCAGCCACACTGTTCCGACAGGGGATATCGGGGAGCTGTTTTTT.

The rearrangement joins TRBV7-9 to TRBJ2-1; 8 bases agree with TRBD1. Germline V gives CDR1 SEHNR, CDR2 FQNEAQ (reference sequence). There are 18 residues in the CDR3. V lost 4 bases to trimming and J lost 3 bases; unmatched junction nucleotides: 14. The CDR3 reads CASSSTLRTGLFYNEQFF. The CDR3 DNA reads as TGTGCCAGCAGCTCGACTTTAAGGACAGGGTTATTCTACAATGAGCAGTTCTTC.

The chain combines TRBV9 with TRBJ2-5; TRBD2 agrees at 13 bases. V was clipped by 3 bases and J by 3 bases; unmatched bases: 2. The CDR3 is 15 amino acids. Germline V gene data show CDR1 as SGDLS and CDR2 as YYNGEE. CDR3 sequence reads: CASSGLAGGEETQYF. CDR3 DNA: TGTGCCAGCAGCGGACTAGCGGGGGGTGAAGAGACCCAGTACTTC.

This rearrangement joins TRBV29-1 to TRBJ1-5, with 9 bases fitting TRBD1. The germline V gene encodes CDR1 SQVTM and CDR2 ANQGSEA. This CDR3 has 14 residues. After removal of 4 bases from V and 4 bases from J, the junction contained 5 bases not matched to a gene. CDR3 nucleotide sequence: TGCAGCGTTGCGGACAGGGGAGGGAATCAGCCCCAGCATTTT. Its translation: CSVADRGGNQPQHF.

Notes on this clone: An end of the junction differs from the germline gene, which may be a read error. The chain combines TRBV19 with TRBJ1-6; unclear D gene. Germline V gene data show CDR1 as LNHDA and CDR2 as SQIVND (reference sequence). The CDR3 runs to 12 residues. The CDR3 loop reads CASSASNSLLHF. The CDR3 DNA reads TGTGCCAGTAGTGCTTCTAATTCACTCCTCCACTTT.

The rearrangement uses TRBV5-1 and TRBJ1-6; tentatively, D is TRBD1 (6 bases). V was clipped by 6 bases and J by 4 bases, with 14 bases between them. Germline V lookup: CDR1 SGHRS, CDR2 YFSETQ. This CDR3 has 15 amino acids. The CDR3 spells CASTFGGGYNSPLHF. CDR3 bases: TGCGCCAGCACGTTTGGGGGCGGGTATAATTCACCCCTCCACTTT. The full variable domain, its missing parts supplied by reference TRBV5-1 and TRBJ1-6, is KAGVTQTPRYLIKTRGQQVTLSCSPISGHRSVSWYQQTPGQGLQFLFEYFSETQRNKGNFPGRFSGRQFSNSRSEMNVSTLELGDSALYLCASTFGGGYNSPLHFGNGTRLTVT.

In its sample, this clone was seen a few times. This chain connects TRBV28 to TRBJ2-5; 8 nucleotides agree with TRBD1. V dropped 6 bases and J dropped 7; count of bases not matched to a gene: 4. The CDR3 runs to 12 residues. CDR1 is MDHEN and CDR2 is SYDVKM in the germline V gene. CDR3: CASRGQAGTQYF. The CDR3 DNA follows: TGTGCCAGCAGGGGACAGGCGGGGACCCAGTACTTC.

This clone was recorded only once. The V and J genes are TRBV5-1 and TRBJ2-1; 7 nucleotides match TRBD2. After removal of 7 bases from V and 0 bases from J, the junction contained 7 bases not matched to a gene. The CDR3 runs 15 residues. Germline V gene data show CDR1 as SGHRS and CDR2 as YFSETQ. CDR3 in DNA: TGCGCCAGCTGCCGGCGGGGGATCTCCTACAATGAGCAGTTCTTC. This gives the protein CASCRRGISYNEQFF.

The chain joins TRBV5-1 to TRBJ1-6, with 7 bases aligning to TRBD1. The V segment lost 0 bases and the J segment 7 bases; nucleotides outside the gene matches: 4. This CDR3 contains 15 residues. The V gene's germline CDR1 is SGHRS and CDR2 YFSETQ. The CDR3 protein is CASSLEGATNSPLHF. The CDR3, as DNA: TGCGCCAGCAGCTTGGAGGGGGCGACAAATTCACCCCTCCACTTT.

As DNA, the CDR3 is TGTGCCTGGAGTGTAGTAGTAAACCACGAGCAGTACTTC. It codes for CAWSVVVNHEQYF. The V gene is TRBV30, the J gene TRBJ2-7; D not resolved. The length of the CDR3 is 13 residues. Between the trimmed V and J ends, which lost 0 bases and 5 bases, there was a span of 11 bases. Looked up from germline, CDR1 is GTSNPN and CDR2 is SVGIG (reference sequence). The whole variable domain, remainder taken from reference TRBV30 and TRBJ2-7, is SQTIHQWPATLVQPVGSPLSLECTVEGTSNPNLYWYRQAAGRGLQLLFYSVGIGQISSEVPQNLSASRPQDRQFILSSKKLLLSDSGFYLCAWSVVVNHEQYFGPGTRLTVT.

This sequence joins TRBV2 and TRBJ2-3, with 11 bases lining up with TRBD2. The V gene's germline CDR1 is SNHLY and CDR2 FYNNEI. The trim removed 6 bases at V and 7 bases at J, leaving 18 bases unmatched. This CDR3 spans 18 amino acids. The CDR3 protein is CASRVTASGGPAPHTQYF. CDR3 nucleotide sequence: TGTGCCAGCAGGGTCACGGCTAGCGGGGGGCCCGCCCCCCATACGCAGTATTTT.

This chain connects TRBV5-6 to TRBJ2-2, with a weak D call TRBD2 (7 bases). This CDR3 spans 16 amino acids. In germline, CDR1 is SGHDT, CDR2 YYEEEE. V shed 4 bases and J shed 3 bases, with 16 bases lying between them. The CDR3 DNA is TGTGCCAGCAGCCTTTCGGGGGGCCCCGACACCGGGGAGCTGTTTTTT. This gives the protein CASSLSGGPDTGELFF. Looking up the rest from reference TRBV5-6 and TRBJ2-2 gives the full variable domain: DAGVTQSPTHLIKTRGQQVTLRCSPKSGHDTVSWYQQALGQGPQFIFQYYEEEERQRGNFPDRFSGHQFPNYSSELNVNALLLGDSALYLCASSLSGGPDTGELFFGEGSRLTVL.

This chain joins TRBV7-9 and TRBJ2-1, with 7 bases aligning to TRBD1. This CDR3 spans 14 amino acids. After removal of 6 bases from V and 6 bases from J, the junction contained 8 bases not matched to a gene. Germline V gene data show CDR1 as SEHNR and CDR2 as FQNEAQ (reference sequence). The CDR3: CASSVSRGFNEQFF. Written as DNA, the CDR3 is TGTGCCAGCAGTGTGAGCAGGGGGTTCAATGAGCAGTTCTTC. The entire variable domain, with the rest obtained from reference TRBV7-9 and TRBJ2-1, is as follows: DTGVSQNPRHKITKRGQNVTFRCDPISEHNRLYWYRQTLGQGPEFLTYFQNEAQLEKSRLLSDRFSAERPKGSFSTLEIQRTEQGDSAMYLCASSVSRGFNEQFFGPGTRLTVL.

This chain links TRBV11-2 with TRBJ2-5; 15 bases match TRBD2. V trimming: 2 bases; J trimming: 2 bases; junction bases outside the gene matches: 3. Germline CDR1 and CDR2: SGHAT and FQNNGV. The CDR3 has 17 residues. CDR3 in DNA: TGTGCCAGCAGCTTACGGGGGACTAGCGGGGGGCAAGAGACCCAGTACTTC. Translation: CASSLRGTSGGQETQYF.

V and J are TRBV10-3 and TRBJ1-1, with D unclear. The CDR3 length is 13 residues. Per the germline V gene, CDR1 is ENHRY and CDR2 is SYGVKD. V dropped 7 bases and J dropped 6 bases, with 15 bases sitting between them. CDR3 region: CAIMEGWSSEAFF. For the CDR3, the DNA is TGTGCCATCATGGAGGGTTGGTCTTCTGAAGCTTTCTTT.

The chain employs TRBV9 and TRBJ2-7; 11 bases agree with TRBD1. The CDR3 totals 14 residues. Germline values: CDR1 SGDLS, CDR2 YYNGEE. Germline trimming cut 0 bases from V and 6 bases from J; bases unmatched to any gene: 2. CDR3 sequence: CASSVGGTGGEQYF. DNA for the CDR3: TGTGCCAGCAGCGTAGGGGGGACAGGGGGCGAGCAGTACTTC.

The chain recombines TRBV7-9 with TRBJ2-7, with 7 bases aligning to TRBD1. J gave up 2 bases and V 5 bases, and 6 bases lay outside the gene matches. The CDR3 has 14 amino acids. CDR1 and CDR2 (germline): SEHNR, FQNEAQ (reference sequence). In DNA form, the CDR3 reads TGTGCCAGCAGCCCCATCGACAGGGCCTACGAGCAGTACTTC. Its protein is CASSPIDRAYEQYF.